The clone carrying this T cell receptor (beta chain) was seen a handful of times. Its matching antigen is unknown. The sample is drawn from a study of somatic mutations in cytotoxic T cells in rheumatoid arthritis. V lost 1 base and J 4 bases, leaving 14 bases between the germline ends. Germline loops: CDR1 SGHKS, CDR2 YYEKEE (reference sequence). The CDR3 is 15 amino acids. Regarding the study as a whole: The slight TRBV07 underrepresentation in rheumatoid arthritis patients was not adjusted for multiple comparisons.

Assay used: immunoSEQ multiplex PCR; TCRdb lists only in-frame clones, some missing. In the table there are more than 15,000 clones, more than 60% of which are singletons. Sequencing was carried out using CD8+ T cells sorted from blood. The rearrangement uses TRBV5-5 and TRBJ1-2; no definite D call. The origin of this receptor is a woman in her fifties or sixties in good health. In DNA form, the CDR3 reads TGTGCCAGCAGCTTGTATACCGCTGACCTCTATGGCTACACCTTC. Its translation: CASSLYTADLYGYTF. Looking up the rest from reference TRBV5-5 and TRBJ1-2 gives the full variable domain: DAGVTQSPTHLIKTRGQQVTLRCSPISGHKSVSWYQQVLGQGPQFIFQYYEKEERGRGNFPDRFSARQFPNYSSELNVNALLLGDSALYLCASSLYTADLYGYTFGSGTRLTVV.